This T cell receptor beta chain was sequenced during a study of blood T cell repertoires in COVID-19. In the study overall: COVID-19 samples, acute and convalescent, were from the United States, Italy and Spain. PBMCs, B-cell-depleted T cells, or T cells were the source of the cDNA or gDNA that made up the material.

Authors' analysis steps: Estimation of nucleated cell counts was performed using reference gene primer amplification. Libraries were prepared by immunoSEQ multiplex PCR; TCRdb keeps only in-frame clonotypes and omits some of them. D and trimming come from the DNA, and the V and J calls and clone size come from that table. The table records roughly 7,100 clones, roughly nine tenths of them present only once. This CDR3 is built from 12 residues. V gave up 8 bases and J gave up 8 bases, with 18 bases separating them. Germline V gene sequence: CDR1 SQVTM, CDR2 ANQGSEA. This chain connects TRBV29-1 to TRBJ1-2; TRBD1 might be the D (6 bases). The source of this sequence is a man between 65 and 85 years old with active COVID-19. Sequencing used peripheral blood. CDR3: CSINSGAGGYTF. The CDR3 DNA is TGCAGCATAAATTCAGGGGCCGGCGGCTACACCTTC. The full variable domain, with the rest looked up from reference TRBV29-1 and TRBJ1-2, is SAVISQKPSRDICQRGTSLTIQCQVDSQVTMMFWYRQQPGQSLTLIATANQGSEATYESGFVIDKFPISRPNLTFSTLTVSNMSPEDSSIYLCSINSGAGGYTFGSGTRLTVV.